The clone carrying this T cell receptor beta chain was picked up a small number of times. What it binds is unknown. The record originates from a study of beta chain features in type 1 diabetes. Across the whole study: Age and gender were similar between patients and healthy donors, as were cell yields.

Of the isolated RNA, all was reverse transcribed, and so the sequenced material was expressed TCRB transcripts. Only in-frame clones appear in the TCRdb table, and some are missing; sequencing was by immunoSEQ multiplex PCR. The sample has under 900,000 clones, about a sixth seen once. Findings and caveats of the study: Reduced insertions and increased deletions marked VDJ junctions in type 1 diabetes patients.

CDR1 is SEHNR, CDR2 FQNEAQ, per germline (reference sequence). This CDR3 comprises 15 residues. V lost 5 bases and J 6 bases, leaving 20 bases between the germline ends. J is TRBJ2-7 and V is TRBV7-9; either TRBD1 or TRBD2 may supply D (5 bases each). The sample comprised naive CD4+ T cells from blood. The source of this sequence is a woman between 18 and 29 years old in good health. The CDR3 spells CASSLRDGAPFEQYF. The CDR3 DNA is TGTGCCAGCAGCCTCAGGGACGGGGCCCCCTTCGAGCAGTACTTC. The variable domain in full, completed from reference TRBV7-9 and TRBJ2-7, reads DTGVSQNPRHKITKRGQNVTFRCDPISEHNRLYWYRQTLGQGPEFLTYFQNEAQLEKSRLLSDRFSAERPKGSFSTLEIQRTEQGDSAMYLCASSLRDGAPFEQYFGPGTRLTVT.